Listed here are 9 T cell receptor beta chains from one sample, sequenced in a study of shared clonotypes between healthy human individuals. Here immunoSEQ multiplex PCR was the method, and the copy in TCRdb shows in-frame clones only, minus some. Seen here are roughly 2.4 million clones, about 94% observed once, and the top ten hold approximately 0.13%. The sequencing input was naive CD4+ T cells sorted from blood. The subset is: CD45RA+ positively selected. The receptors originated from a man younger than 35 in good health.

The chain carries TRBV9 and TRBJ2-2; TRBD1 agrees at 8 bases. This CDR3 spans 18 amino acids. Losses at the gene ends were 4 bases for V and 7 bases for J; bases not matched to a gene: 18. Germline-derived CDR1 and CDR2 are SGDLS and YYNGEE. The CDR3 sequence: CASSNQAGGASASGELFF. In DNA, the CDR3 is TGTGCCAGCAGCAACCAGGCAGGGGGCGCCTCAGCGAGCGGGGAGCTGTTTTTT.

V usage is TRBV7-2 and J usage is TRBJ1-1; TRBD1 is a possible D gene (6 bases). CDR3 length equals 15 residues. V lost 5 bases and J 9 bases, leaving 22 bases between the germline ends. Looked up from germline, CDR1 is SGHTA and CDR2 is FQGNSA. CDR3 region: CASSLTSGTSAKAFF. CDR3 bases: TGTGCCAGCAGCCTTACCTCCGGGACAAGCGCTAAAGCTTTCTTT.

This rearrangement joins TRBV11-2 to TRBJ1-2; the D is unclear. Trimming stripped 3 bases from V and 9 bases from J, with 14 bases between. Germline assignment: CDR1 SGHAT and CDR2 FQNNGV. The CDR3 contains 13 residues. CDR3 loop: CASSLSWRPSYTF. CDR3 in DNA: TGTGCCAGCAGCTTGTCGTGGAGGCCGAGCTACACCTTC.

Regarding this clone: One end of the junction varies from germline; a read error may be responsible. V usage is TRBV27 and J usage is TRBJ2-5, with TRBD1 matching over 10 bases. The germline V gene has CDR1 MNHEY and CDR2 SMNVEV (reference sequence). There are 12 residues in the CDR3. DNA of the CDR3: TGTGCCAGCAGTTGGACAGGGGGACCGACTAACTTC. Protein: CASSWTGGPTNF.

This clone was picked up a small number of times. This chain connects TRBV27 to TRBJ1-6, with unresolved D. Germline values: CDR1 MNHEY, CDR2 SMNVEV (reference sequence). V shed 5 bases and J shed 8 bases, with 13 bases lying between them. There are 14 residues in the CDR3. CDR3 in amino acids: CASSTQPGDSPLHF. Written as DNA, the CDR3 is TGTGCCAGCAGTACCCAACCTGGGGATTCACCCCTCCACTTT.

The V and J genes are TRBV5-1 and TRBJ2-3, with 8 bases identical to TRBD2. This CDR3 comprises 18 residues. V shed 2 bases, J shed 1 base, and the junction held 12 bases outside the gene matches. Germline values: CDR1 SGHRS, CDR2 YFSETQ. In DNA, the CDR3 is TGCGCCAGCAGCTTAAGTCCCGGGACTAGTTCAGGCACAGATACGCAGTATTTT. This gives the protein CASSLSPGTSSGTDTQYF.

The V call is TRBV4-3, the J call TRBJ2-1; possibly TRBD2 for D (5 bases). Deletions cut 0 bases from V and 0 bases from J, with 9 bases between. CDR1 is LGHNA and CDR2 is YSLEER in the germline V gene. The CDR3 runs to 16 residues. The CDR3 DNA reads TGCGCCAGCAGCCAAGAGGAGGTTAGCTCCTACAATGAGCAGTTCTTC. This translates into CASSQEEVSSYNEQFF.

The genes are TRBV5-4 and TRBJ1-2; D may be TRBD1 (6 bases). CDR1 SGHNT and CDR2 YYREEE come from the germline V gene (reference sequence). The V end lost 0 bases, the J end lost 8 bases, and 11 bases lay between the germline ends. The CDR3 is 13 amino acids. The CDR3 loop is CASSLGYRDGYTF. The CDR3 coding sequence is TGTGCCAGCAGCTTGGGCTACAGGGACGGCTACACCTTC. The full variable domain, its missing parts supplied by reference TRBV5-4 and TRBJ1-2, is ETGVTQSPTHLIKTRGQQVTLRCSSQSGHNTVSWYQQALGQGPQFIFQYYREEENGRGNFPPRFSGLQFPNYSSELNVNALELDDSALYLCASSLGYRDGYTFGSGTRLTVV.

The rearrangement uses TRBV7-2 and TRBJ2-7; D call uncertain. The CDR3 length is 12 residues. V shed 3 bases and J shed 6 bases, with 9 bases lying between them. Germline-derived CDR1 and CDR2 are SGHTA and FQGNSA. The DNA for the CDR3 is TGTGCCAGCAGCTTTCCGTGGAGCGAGCAGTACTTC. It translates to CASSFPWSEQYF.